This TCR beta chain was retrieved from a study of human T cells and chemical hapten exposure. Study-level results: While controls formed fewer of them, expanded TCRs formed significantly more large CDR3 similarity clusters.

The time point: patch test 1, 2 weeks after DPC sensitization. Treatment of the sample: therapeutic diphenylcyclopropenone sensitization with weekly scalp DPC. Alopecia patients, 18 to 70 years old and DPC-suitable, served as donors. Total RNA came from unfractionated whole blood. The ends were cut back, 0 bases at V and 4 bases at J, with 15 bases in the middle. Per germline, CDR1 SGHAT and CDR2 FQNNGV. This CDR3 region has 16 residues. Individual cDNA molecules each carried unique molecular identifiers attached by the library. MiXCR, applied by TCRdb to the RACE reads, yields one record per CDR3 protein. Here the sample spans tens of thousands of distinct CDR3 sequences, 10% to 15% being singletons. Worth noting for this clonotype: What it binds is unknown.

The material sequenced was whole blood, taken in connection with sensitization to the hapten diphenylcyclopropenone (DPC). This TCR was recovered from a woman aged 60-75 years with alopecia areata. Some clones in this sample may be carry-over from other donors' samples. The V and J genes are TRBV11-2 and TRBJ2-5, with D perhaps matching TRBD1 or TRBD2 (6 bases each). CDR3 amino acids: CASSLEYRAGSETQYF. Here the CDR3 DNA reads TGTGCCAGCAGCTTAGAGTACAGGGCGGGATCAGAGACCCAGTACTTC.